Shown below are 26 T cell receptor beta chains from a single sample sequenced in a study of regulatory T cells in long-lasting Graves disease (dated by TCRdb to the early 2020s). Libraries came from multiplex PCR. TCRdb shows the sequencer as Illumina HiSeq 4000. To build TCR beta libraries, CDR3 regions were amplified by Arm-PCR using iRepertoire HTBI primers. Clones were called with MiXCR by TCRdb after fastp trimmed the public reads at Q25, and only in-frame beta chains were retained. Merged by CDR3 protein, the rows form single entries marked with the most common genes and DNA. Here the sample has under 300,000 distinct CDR3 sequences; 18% occur a single time. The top ten clonotypes cover 14% of the sample. The time point label here, explained by the study, means: newly diagnosed GD, antithyroid drugs for less than 3 months. For both TCR sequencing and RNA sequencing, RNA was extracted from PBMCs in TRIzol.

These data were also reused for a study on T cells in Graves' hyperthyroidism and ophthalmopathy.

The source material was peripheral blood mononuclear cells (PBMCs), sampled at new diagnosis, from a patient treated with antithyroid drugs. Source of these receptors: a woman under 40 with Graves disease. Donor details come from another sample of the same person, matched by shared clones.

This sequence joins TRBV19 and TRBJ1-4; D is possibly TRBD1 (5 bases). Germline assignment: CDR1 LNHDA and CDR2 SQIVND (reference sequence). The CDR3 length is 13 residues. V lost 7 bases and J 7 bases, leaving 13 bases between the germline ends. CDR3 amino acids: CASKPGRREKLFF. The CDR3, as DNA: TGTGCCAGTAAACCGGGACGGCGTGAAAAACTGTTTTTT.

This clonotype was found a few times. The V gene is TRBV9, the J gene TRBJ1-2; 9 nucleotides align to TRBD1. The CDR3 is made up of 16 amino acids. The germline V gene has CDR1 SGDLS and CDR2 YYNGEE. With 0 bases clipped from V and 4 bases from J, the junction kept 7 bases outside the gene matches. The CDR3 sequence: CASSVAGQGGRYGYTF. The CDR3 coding sequence is TGTGCCAGCAGCGTAGCGGGACAGGGAGGTCGCTATGGCTACACCTTC.

The chain employs TRBV11-1 and TRBJ2-2, with 7 bases identical to TRBD2. The ends lost 4 bases at V and 0 bases at J; junction bases unmatched: 5. Germline V gives CDR1 SGHAT, CDR2 FQDESV (reference sequence). This CDR3 has 16 residues. Here the CDR3 DNA reads TGTGCCAGCAGCTGGGAGGGGATCCCGAACACCGGGGAGCTGTTTTTT. Translating it yields CASSWEGIPNTGELFF.

The CDR3 sequence: CASSQGTSKGELFF. The CDR3 region has the DNA TGTGCCAGCTCACAAGGAACTAGCAAAGGGGAGCTGTTTTTT. J is TRBJ2-2 and V is TRBV18; the D gene is possibly TRBD2 (6 bases). The CDR3 totals 14 residues. The V and J ends lost 4 bases and 8 bases respectively, with 14 bases between them. CDR1 and CDR2 from the germline V gene are KGHSH and LQKENI.

As to this clonotype: This clone may be a read error of a much larger clone one base away. The gene calls are TRBV29-1 and TRBJ2-1; D may be TRBD1 (6 bases). The CDR3 is 13 residues long. Germline CDR1 SQVTM, CDR2 ANQGSEA. Trimming cost V 7 bases and J 6 bases, with 16 bases left between them. The DNA for the CDR3 is TGCAGCGGTGGACAGCTCGAGGTCAATGAGCAGTTCTTC. Translation gives CSGGQLEVNEQFF.

The chain recombines TRBV19 with TRBJ1-5, with D possibly matching TRBD1 (6 bases). Germline V gene data show CDR1 as LNHDA and CDR2 as SQIVND (reference sequence). This CDR3 spans 15 amino acids. With 4 bases removed from V and 3 bases from J, the gap between germline ends came to 13 bases. The DNA for the CDR3 is TGTGCCAGTAGTAACCCAGGGGAACCCAATCAGCCCCAGCATTTT. Its protein is CASSNPGEPNQPQHF.

Many counts were recorded for this clonotype. The chain has TRBV12-3 or TRBV12-4 and TRBJ1-2, with a tentative D call TRBD1 (5 bases). The V and J ends lost 8 bases and 2 bases respectively, with 9 bases between them. The length of the CDR3 is 12 residues. The CDR3 spells CASLRANYGYTF. CDR3 DNA sequence: TGTGCCAGCCTCAGGGCGAACTATGGCTACACCTTC.

This clonotype was observed at least ten times. At one end the junction does not follow the germline gene, possibly because of a read error. The J gene is TRBJ1-5, the V gene TRBV12-3 or TRBV12-4; D is unresolved. The CDR3 runs 15 residues. The CDR3 here is CASSLALGSNQPQHF. The CDR3 DNA reads TGTGCCAGCAGCTTAGCGCTTGGTAGCAATCAGCCCCAGCATTTT.

In its sample, this clonotype was seen a few times. V usage is TRBV12-5 and J usage is TRBJ2-1; D is possibly TRBD2 (6 bases). Germline V gives CDR1 LGHNT, CDR2 FRNRAP. V was clipped by 4 bases and J by 8 bases, with 27 bases between them. There are 18 residues in the CDR3. CDR3 nucleotides: TGTGCTAGTGGTTGGGTTATTGATAGCGGAGGGGTGGGGGATGAGCAGTTCTTC. This translates into CASGWVIDSGGVGDEQFF.

The chain couples TRBV7-9 to TRBJ1-4; a possible D gene is TRBD1 (6 bases). The CDR3 has 15 residues. Germline loops: CDR1 SEHNR, CDR2 FQNEAQ (reference sequence). V was cut by 5 bases and J by 2 bases, with 12 bases left in between. The CDR3 region is CASSARQATNEKLFF. For the CDR3, the DNA is TGTGCCAGCAGCGCCAGACAGGCCACTAATGAAAAACTGTTTTTT.

In regard to this clonotype: A much larger clone lies one base from this, so it may be a read error. The chain recombines TRBV11-2 with TRBJ2-5; tentative D call: TRBD2 (6 bases). The CDR3 is 15 amino acids. V dropped 2 bases and J dropped 4 bases, with 14 bases sitting between them. Per germline, CDR1 SGHAT and CDR2 FQNNGV. In nucleotides, the CDR3 is TGTGCCAGCAGCTTATCGTGGGGCGGGGCAGAGACCCAGTACTTC. This sequence encodes CASSLSWGGAETQYF.

The CDR3 DNA reads TGTGCCAGCAGTTCGCCAGGACAGGGGGACTACGAGCAGTACTTC. Protein sequence: CASSSPGQGDYEQYF. V and J are TRBV28 and TRBJ2-7; 10 nucleotides agree with TRBD1. With V trimmed by 4 bases and J by 3 bases, 6 bases remained unmatched. This CDR3 has 15 residues. Looked up from germline, CDR1 is MDHEN and CDR2 is SYDVKM.

This clonotype has more than one count but fewer than ten. This sequence joins TRBV7-9 and TRBJ1-3; D unclear. The CDR3 extends over 16 amino acids. The germline CDR1 and CDR2 sequences are SEHNR and FQNEAQ (reference sequence). Trimming left V 6 bases short and J 0 bases short, with 15 bases between. CDR3 nucleotide sequence: TGTGCCAGCAGAAGAGGGTTTTCCCGCTCTGGAAACACCATATATTTT. It translates to CASRRGFSRSGNTIYF.

This clonotype has more than one count but fewer than ten. This chain links TRBV4-1 with TRBJ2-1, with D perhaps given as TRBD1 or TRBD2 (5 bases each). Germline CDR1 MGHRA, CDR2 YSYEKL. This CDR3 has 15 residues. Trimming cost V 3 bases and J 2 bases, with 11 bases left between them. Here the CDR3 DNA reads TGCGCCAGCAGCCAGCTGGGGACGACCTACAATGAGCAGTTCTTC. Encoded protein: CASSQLGTTYNEQFF.

This clonotype was seen ten or more times. The CDR3 nucleotides read TGTGCCAGCAGCGCCGGGACAGGGGGCTACGAGCAGTACTTC. It yields the protein CASSAGTGGYEQYF. This chain joins TRBV3-1 and TRBJ2-7; TRBD1 aligns across 11 bases. Looked up from germline, CDR1 is LGHDT and CDR2 is YNNKEL (reference sequence). This CDR3 spans 14 amino acids. The ends lost 5 bases at V and 3 bases at J; junction bases unmatched: 3.

The rearrangement uses TRBV7-2 and TRBJ2-2; 10 bases align to TRBD1. CDR1 is SGHTA, CDR2 FQGNSA, per germline. After removal of 5 bases from V and 2 bases from J, the junction contained 8 bases not matched to a gene. There are 17 residues in the CDR3. The DNA of the CDR3 is TGTGCCAGCAGCCCACCGGGACAGGGGTTCAACACCGGGGAGCTGTTTTTT. Translating it yields CASSPPGQGFNTGELFF.

V and J are TRBV11-2 and TRBJ2-7; TRBD1 aligns across 9 bases. V lost 5 bases, J lost 2 bases, and 10 bases stayed unmatched. The CDR3 is 16 residues long. In germline, CDR1 is SGHAT, CDR2 FQNNGV. The CDR3 DNA reads TGTGCCAGCAGCCGACCAACCGGGACAGGGACCTACGAGCAGTACTTC. Translating gives CASSRPTGTGTYEQYF.

V gene TRBV19 combines with J gene TRBJ1-5; D unresolved. Germline V gene lookup returns CDR1 LNHDA and CDR2 SQIVND (reference sequence). Trimming shortened V by 3 bases and J by 4 bases, and 4 bases separated the two germline ends. There are 12 residues in the CDR3. The CDR3 loop reads CASSMENQPQHF. In DNA, the CDR3 is TGTGCCAGTAGTATGGAAAATCAGCCCCAGCATTTT. The entire variable domain, with the rest obtained from reference TRBV19 and TRBJ1-5, is as follows: DGGITQSPKYLFRKEGQNVTLSCEQNLNHDAMYWYRQDPGQGLRLIYYSQIVNDFQKGDIAEGYSVSREKKESFPLTVTSAQKNPTAFYLCASSMENQPQHFGDGTRLSIL.

This clonotype was detected ten times or more. V gene TRBV2 combines with J gene TRBJ2-5, with D perhaps TRBD2 (5 bases). The CDR3 runs 13 residues. V shed 7 bases and J shed 0 bases, with 9 bases lying between them. Germline V gene lookup returns CDR1 SNHLY and CDR2 FYNNEI. CDR3 DNA sequence: TGTGCCAGCACTAGCCCAAACCAAGAGACCCAGTACTTC. This sequence encodes CASTSPNQETQYF.

This clonotype was counted a few times. A much larger clone lies a single base off, so this may be a read error. The J gene is TRBJ1-2, the V gene TRBV2, with D hard to call. Germline values: CDR1 SNHLY, CDR2 FYNNEI. The CDR3 is made up of 13 amino acids. For the CDR3, the DNA is TGTGCCAGCTCAGAAAACAGTAACTATGACTACACCTTC. Translation gives CASSENSNYDYTF.

To note about this clonotype: A much larger clone lies a single base off, so this may be a read error. The CDR3 here is CAGREGLGQPQHF. The CDR3 DNA sequence: TGTGCCGGCAGAGAGGGGTTAGGACAGCCCCAGCATTTT. This sequence joins TRBV6-1 and TRBJ1-5; perhaps TRBD1 as D (5 bases). The length of the CDR3 is 13 residues. Germline V gene sequence: CDR1 MNHNS, CDR2 SASEGT.

In this sample, this clonotype turned up many times. The rearrangement uses TRBV11-2 and TRBJ1-2; the D is unclear. The germline gives CDR1 SGHAT, CDR2 FQNNGV. The CDR3 is made up of 14 amino acids. The V gene lost 5 bases and the J gene lost 2 bases, with 12 bases spanning the gap. CDR3 residues: CASSGEQTNYGYTF. In DNA form, the CDR3 reads TGTGCCAGCAGCGGGGAACAAACAAACTATGGCTACACCTTC. The variable domain in full, completed from reference TRBV11-2 and TRBJ1-2, reads EAGVAQSPRYKIIEKRQSVAFWCNPISGHATLYWYQQILGQGPKLLIQFQNNGVVDDSQLPKDRFSAERLKGVDSTLKIQPAKLEDSAVYLCASSGEQTNYGYTFGSGTRLTVV.

This clonotype showed up many times. The chain joins TRBV9 to TRBJ2-3, with D possibly being TRBD1 (7 bases). The CDR3 has 15 amino acids. The germline gives CDR1 SGDLS, CDR2 YYNGEE. Trimming stripped 3 bases from V and 2 bases from J, with 13 bases between. Written as DNA, the CDR3 is TGTGCCAGCAGCGGGAGGGGACAGCTCACAGATACGCAGTATTTT. Its translation is CASSGRGQLTDTQYF.

This clonotype was seen ten or more times. V and J are TRBV18 and TRBJ1-2; possible D gene TRBD1, 6 bases. The CDR3 length is 15 residues. Trimming removed 6 bases at V and 0 bases at J, with 14 bases between. CDR1 is KGHSH and CDR2 is LQKENI in the germline V gene. Here the CDR3 reads CASSTGTFANYGYTF. In nucleotides, the CDR3 is TGTGCCAGCTCCACAGGGACGTTTGCTAACTATGGCTACACCTTC.

This clonotype was found many times. The DNA of the CDR3 is TGCAGTGCTCGGGACAGGGAGGAAGCTTTCTTT. This codes for CSARDREEAFF. This sequence joins TRBV20-1 and TRBJ1-1; 9 bases map to TRBD1. The J segment lost 8 bases and the V segment lost 5 bases, leaving 3 bases of the junction unmatched. The CDR3 contains 11 residues. CDR1 and CDR2 (germline): DFQATT, SNEGSKA (reference sequence).

This clonotype was seen repeatedly, ten times or more. The rearrangement uses TRBV5-1 and TRBJ1-1; unclear D gene. CDR3 length: 13 residues. Germline lookup yields CDR1 SGHRS and CDR2 YFSETQ. V was clipped by 6 bases and J by 4 bases, with 13 bases between them. CDR3 nucleotides: TGCGCCAGCAATTTAGATTGGAGCACTGAAGCTTTCTTT. It encodes CASNLDWSTEAFF.